This record concerns one T cell receptor beta chain sequence. The target antigen is unknown. The data belong to a study of cytomegalovirus exposure and HLA in healthy donors. Whole-study results and caveats: Trimming of TCR beta V- and J-genes showed a link, identified in a later analysis, to a missense DCLRE1C variant. Judged likely to be a sequencing artifact was a cluster of highly shared sequence variants.

PCR involved 60 Vbeta and 13 Jbeta primers. Sequenced by immunoSEQ multiplex PCR; TCRdb stores in-frame clones only, minus some. This table holds 99,000 or so clones, roughly 13% found once. V shed 5 bases, J shed 4 bases, and the junction held 5 bases outside the gene matches. The CDR3 totals 13 residues. CDR1 is SGHRS and CDR2 is YFSETQ in the germline V gene. This receptor was obtained from a middle-aged man in good health and CMV-seropositive. Material: PBMCs. This sequence joins TRBV5-1 and TRBJ1-2, with TRBD1 matching over 7 bases. This chain's CDR3 is CASRDPGGYGYTF. Here the CDR3 DNA reads TGCGCCAGCAGAGACCCAGGGGGCTATGGCTACACCTTC.